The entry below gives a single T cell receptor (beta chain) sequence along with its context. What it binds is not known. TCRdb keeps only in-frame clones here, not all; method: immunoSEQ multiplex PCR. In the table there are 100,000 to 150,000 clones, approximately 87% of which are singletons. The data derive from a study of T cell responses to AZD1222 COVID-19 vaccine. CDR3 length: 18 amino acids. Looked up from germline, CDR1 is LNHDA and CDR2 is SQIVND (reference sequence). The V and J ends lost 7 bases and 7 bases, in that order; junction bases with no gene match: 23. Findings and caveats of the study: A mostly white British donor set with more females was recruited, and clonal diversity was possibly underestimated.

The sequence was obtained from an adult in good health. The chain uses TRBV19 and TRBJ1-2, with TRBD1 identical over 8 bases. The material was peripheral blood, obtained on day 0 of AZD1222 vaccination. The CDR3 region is CASTIGGDRGGGLSGYTF. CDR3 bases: TGTGCCAGTACCATAGGGGGCGACAGGGGAGGTGGTTTGAGTGGCTACACCTTC. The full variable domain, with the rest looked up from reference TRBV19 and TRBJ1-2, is DGGITQSPKYLFRKEGQNVTLSCEQNLNHDAMYWYRQDPGQGLRLIYYSQIVNDFQKGDIAEGYSVSREKKESFPLTVTSAQKNPTAFYLCASTIGGDRGGGLSGYTFGSGTRLTVV.